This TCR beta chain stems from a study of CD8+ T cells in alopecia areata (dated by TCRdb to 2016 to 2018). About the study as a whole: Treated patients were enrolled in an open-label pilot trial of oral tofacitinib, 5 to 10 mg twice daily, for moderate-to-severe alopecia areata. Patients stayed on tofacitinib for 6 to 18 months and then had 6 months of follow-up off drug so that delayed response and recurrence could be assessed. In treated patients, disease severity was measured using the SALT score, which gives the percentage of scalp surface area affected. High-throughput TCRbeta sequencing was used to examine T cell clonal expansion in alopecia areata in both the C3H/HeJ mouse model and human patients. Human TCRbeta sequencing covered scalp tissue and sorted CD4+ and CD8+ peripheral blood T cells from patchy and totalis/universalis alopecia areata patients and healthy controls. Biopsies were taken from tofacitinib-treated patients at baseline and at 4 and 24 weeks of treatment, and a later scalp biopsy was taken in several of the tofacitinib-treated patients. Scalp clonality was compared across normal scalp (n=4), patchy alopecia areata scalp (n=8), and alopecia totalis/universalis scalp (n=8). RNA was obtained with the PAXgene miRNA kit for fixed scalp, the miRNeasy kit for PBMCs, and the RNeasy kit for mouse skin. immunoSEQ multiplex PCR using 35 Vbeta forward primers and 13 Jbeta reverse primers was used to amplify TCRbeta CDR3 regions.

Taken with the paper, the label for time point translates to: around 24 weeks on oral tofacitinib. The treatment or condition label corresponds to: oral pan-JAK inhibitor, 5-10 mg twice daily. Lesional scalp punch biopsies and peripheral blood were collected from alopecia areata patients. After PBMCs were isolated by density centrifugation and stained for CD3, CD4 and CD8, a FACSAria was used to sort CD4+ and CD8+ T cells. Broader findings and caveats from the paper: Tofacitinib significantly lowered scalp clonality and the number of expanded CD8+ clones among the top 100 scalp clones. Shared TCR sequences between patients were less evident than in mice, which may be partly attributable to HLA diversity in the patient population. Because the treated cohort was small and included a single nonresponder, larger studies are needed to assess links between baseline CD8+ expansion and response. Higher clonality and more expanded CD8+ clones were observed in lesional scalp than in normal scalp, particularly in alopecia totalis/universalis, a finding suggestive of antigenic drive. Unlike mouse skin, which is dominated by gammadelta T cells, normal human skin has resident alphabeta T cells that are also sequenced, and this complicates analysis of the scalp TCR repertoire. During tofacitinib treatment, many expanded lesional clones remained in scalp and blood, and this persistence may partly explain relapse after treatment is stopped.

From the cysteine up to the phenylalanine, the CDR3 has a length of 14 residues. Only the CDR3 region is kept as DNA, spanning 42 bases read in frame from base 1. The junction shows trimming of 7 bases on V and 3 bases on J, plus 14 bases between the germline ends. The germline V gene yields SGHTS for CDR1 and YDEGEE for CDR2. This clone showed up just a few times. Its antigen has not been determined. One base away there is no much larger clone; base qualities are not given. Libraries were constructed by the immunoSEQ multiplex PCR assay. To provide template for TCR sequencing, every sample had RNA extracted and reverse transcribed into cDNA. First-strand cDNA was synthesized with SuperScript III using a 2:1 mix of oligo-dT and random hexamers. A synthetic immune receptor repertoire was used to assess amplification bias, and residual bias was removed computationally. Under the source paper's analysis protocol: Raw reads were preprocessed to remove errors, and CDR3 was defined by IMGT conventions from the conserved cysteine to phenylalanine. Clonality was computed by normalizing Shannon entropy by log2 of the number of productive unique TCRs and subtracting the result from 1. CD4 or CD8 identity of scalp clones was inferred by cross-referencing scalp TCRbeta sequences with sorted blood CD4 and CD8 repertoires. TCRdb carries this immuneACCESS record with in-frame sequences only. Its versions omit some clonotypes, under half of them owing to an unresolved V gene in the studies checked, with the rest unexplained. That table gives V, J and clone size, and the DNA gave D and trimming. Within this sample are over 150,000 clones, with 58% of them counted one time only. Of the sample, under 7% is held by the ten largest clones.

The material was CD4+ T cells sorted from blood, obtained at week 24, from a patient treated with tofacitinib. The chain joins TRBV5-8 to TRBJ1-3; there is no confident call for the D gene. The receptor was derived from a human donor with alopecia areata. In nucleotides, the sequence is TGTGCCAGCGAAGATAAAGCCATTGGAAACACCATATATTTT. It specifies CASEDKAIGNTIYF.